The 13 T cell receptor beta chains reported below all come from one sample, sequenced in a study of spatial heterogeneity in lung cancer. Stated time point: blood at routine non-recurrence follow-up after resection. One entry per CDR3 protein results from TCRdb running MiXCR on the 5' RACE reads. The sample consists of about 87,000 distinct CDR3 sequences, approximately 19% of them appearing once. This material consisted of PBMCs, taken at follow-up. The receptors were sampled from a male donor with early-stage non-small cell lung cancer.

This clonotype came up a few times. V gene TRBV9 combines with J gene TRBJ2-6; D is undetermined. The CDR3 runs to 18 residues. Per the germline V gene, CDR1 is SGDLS and CDR2 is YYNGEE. Trimming cost V 0 bases and J 0 bases, with 13 bases left between them. CDR3 sequence reads: CASSVEPFPTSGANVLTF. DNA of the CDR3: TGTGCCAGCAGCGTAGAGCCCTTCCCTACCTCTGGGGCCAACGTCCTGACTTTC.

This chain uses TRBV5-6 with TRBJ1-1, with D perhaps TRBD1 (5 bases). The CDR3 length is 15 residues. Germline loops: CDR1 SGHDT, CDR2 YYEEEE. The V end was cut by 4 bases, the J end by 3 bases, with 16 bases between. The CDR3 DNA sequence: TGTGCCAGCAGCACGGTGGGGCGGCCGGACACTGAAGCTTTCTTT. Its protein product is CASSTVGRPDTEAFF.

J is TRBJ2-3 and V is TRBV10-1; a possible D gene is TRBD1 (6 bases). CDR1 WNHNN and CDR2 SYGVQD come from the germline V gene (reference sequence). The CDR3 consists of 17 residues. Trimming removed 2 bases at V and 2 bases at J, with 17 bases between. CDR3 sequence reads: CASSERVSGHITDTQYF. CDR3 coding DNA: TGCGCCAGCAGTGAGCGAGTATCGGGACATATCACAGATACGCAGTATTTT.

The chain employs TRBV12-5 and TRBJ2-4; 9 bases map to TRBD1. The CDR3 is 13 amino acids. Germline assignment: CDR1 LGHNT and CDR2 FRNRAP. V lost 6 bases and J lost 6; bases outside the gene matches: 3. CDR3 bases: TGTGCTAGTGGAAGGGGACAGGGAAACATTCAGTACTTC. Amino acids: CASGRGQGNIQYF.

The chain couples TRBV5-5 to TRBJ2-4, with TRBD2 as a possible D gene (6 bases). With 3 bases removed from V and 5 bases from J, the gap between germline ends came to 15 bases. CDR3 length: 15 residues. CDR1 SGHKS and CDR2 YYEKEE come from the germline V gene (reference sequence). In nucleotides, the CDR3 is TGTGCCAGCAGCTCGGGACTCCGGGGCGAAAACATTCAGTACTTC. It translates to CASSSGLRGENIQYF.

The V and J genes are TRBV6-6 and TRBJ1-6; D gene uncertain. The CDR3 extends over 13 amino acids. The germline gives CDR1 MNHNY, CDR2 SVGAGI (reference sequence). The V end lost 2 bases, the J end lost 7 bases, and 6 bases lay between the germline ends. The CDR3 nucleotides are TGTGCCAGCAGTTACGATGGAAATTCACCCCTCCACTTT. Translated, it gives CASSYDGNSPLHF.

This clonotype was seen ten or more times. The chain links TRBV20-1 to TRBJ1-3, with unresolved D. Germline V gene data show CDR1 as DFQATT and CDR2 as SNEGSKA (reference sequence). V lost 6 bases, J lost 3 bases, and 6 bases lay in between. CDR3 length: 11 amino acids. CDR3 amino acids: CSAAGGNTIYF. The CDR3, as DNA: TGCAGTGCGGCCGGTGGAAACACCATATATTTT.

This clonotype has only a few counts. V usage is TRBV2 and J usage is TRBJ2-1; 12 positions agree with TRBD2. Germline V gives CDR1 SNHLY, CDR2 FYNNEI. The CDR3 covers 15 residues. V shed 6 bases, J shed 5 bases, and the junction held 5 bases outside the gene matches. CDR3 sequence (DNA): TGTGCCAGCAGACCCCTAGCGGGAGGGAACAATGAGCAGTTCTTC. Its protein product is CASRPLAGGNNEQFF.

At least ten counts were recorded for this clonotype. This CDR3 reads CASSFPDIRTSGTSTDTQYF. DNA for the CDR3: TGTGCCAGCAGTTTCCCCGACATCCGGACTAGCGGGACTAGCACAGATACGCAGTATTTT. The chain couples TRBV6-2 or TRBV6-3 to TRBJ2-3, with TRBD2 matching 12 bases. This CDR3 has 20 residues. Germline lookup yields CDR1 MNHEY and CDR2 SVGEGT. J lost 0 bases, V lost 4 bases, and 14 bases had no gene match.

The chain links TRBV19 to TRBJ2-2, with TRBD1 matching 8 bases. With V trimmed by 3 bases and J by 7 bases, 7 bases remained unmatched. The CDR3 totals 15 residues. Germline V lookup: CDR1 LNHDA, CDR2 SQIVND (reference sequence). CDR3 sequence (DNA): TGTGCCAGTAGTATCACCCCACAGGGGGGCGGGGAGCTGTTTTTT. It specifies CASSITPQGGGELFF. Based on the CDR3 plus reference TRBV19 and TRBJ2-2, the full variable domain is DGGITQSPKYLFRKEGQNVTLSCEQNLNHDAMYWYRQDPGQGLRLIYYSQIVNDFQKGDIAEGYSVSREKKESFPLTVTSAQKNPTAFYLCASSITPQGGGELFFGEGSRLTVL.

This chain links TRBV30 with TRBJ2-3; 9 nucleotides agree with TRBD1. The V and J ends lost 6 bases and 1 base, in that order; junction bases with no gene match: 2. Germline values: CDR1 GTSNPN, CDR2 SVGIG (reference sequence). This CDR3 region has 13 residues. CDR3 protein: CACTGGRTDTQYF. CDR3 sequence (DNA): TGTGCCTGTACAGGGGGCCGCACAGATACGCAGTATTTT. Full variable domain (rest looked up from reference TRBV30 and TRBJ2-3): SQTIHQWPATLVQPVGSPLSLECTVEGTSNPNLYWYRQAAGRGLQLLFYSVGIGQISSEVPQNLSASRPQDRQFILSSKKLLLSDSGFYLCACTGGRTDTQYFGPGTRLTVL.

There are a few counts of this clonotype. This chain joins TRBV11-2 and TRBJ2-1; D gene ambiguous. Germline CDR1 SGHAT, CDR2 FQNNGV. This CDR3 is 15 amino acids long. Trimming removed 1 base from V and 12 bases from J, with 19 bases in between. The CDR3 here is CASSLGRDLARRQFF. The CDR3 DNA is TGTGCCAGCAGCTTAGGAAGGGATCTCGCTAGGAGGCAGTTCTTC.

This chain links TRBV5-6 with TRBJ1-2, with D unresolved. The CDR3 loop spans 14 amino acids. V gave up 4 bases and J gave up 2 bases, with 12 bases separating them. Per germline, CDR1 SGHDT and CDR2 YYEEEE. The CDR3 loop is CASSPLAGNYGYTF. The CDR3 nucleotides are TGTGCCAGCAGCCCACTGGCAGGAAACTATGGCTACACCTTC.